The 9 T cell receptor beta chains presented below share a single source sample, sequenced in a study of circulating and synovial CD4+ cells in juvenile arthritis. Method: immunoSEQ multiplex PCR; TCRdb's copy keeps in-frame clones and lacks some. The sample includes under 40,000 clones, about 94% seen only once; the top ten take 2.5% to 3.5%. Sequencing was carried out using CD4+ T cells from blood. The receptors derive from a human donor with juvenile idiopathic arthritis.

CDR3 sequence: CASSQVNPAEGGYTF. CDR3 bases: TGCGCCAGCAGCCAAGTCAACCCGGCGGAGGGAGGCTACACCTTC. The chain recombines TRBV4-1 with TRBJ1-2; D remains unclear. The V gene lost 1 base and the J gene lost 8 bases, with 17 bases spanning the gap. This CDR3 is built from 15 residues. The germline V gene has CDR1 MGHRA and CDR2 YSYEKL.

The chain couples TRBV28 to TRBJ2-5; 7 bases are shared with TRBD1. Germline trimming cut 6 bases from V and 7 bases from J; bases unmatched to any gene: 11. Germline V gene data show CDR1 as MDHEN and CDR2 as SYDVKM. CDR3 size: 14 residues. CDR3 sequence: CASSLAGQAGTQYF. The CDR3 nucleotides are TGTGCCAGCAGCCTGGCAGGACAGGCGGGGACCCAGTACTTC. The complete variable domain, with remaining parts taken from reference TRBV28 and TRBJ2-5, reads DVKVTQSSRYLVKRTGEKVFLECVQDMDHENMFWYRQDPGLGLRLIYFSYDVKMKEKGDIPEGYSVSREKKERFSLILESASTNQTSMYLCASSLAGQAGTQYFGPGTRLLVL.

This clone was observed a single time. The CDR3 is CASSLIAGGYNEQFF. Written as DNA, the CDR3 is TGCGCCAGCAGCTTGATAGCGGGAGGTTACAATGAGCAGTTCTTC. The V and J genes are TRBV5-1 and TRBJ2-1; 10 bases align to TRBD2. The CDR3 has 15 amino acids. The ends lost 1 base at V and 4 bases at J; junction bases unmatched: 2. Germline V lookup: CDR1 SGHRS, CDR2 YFSETQ.

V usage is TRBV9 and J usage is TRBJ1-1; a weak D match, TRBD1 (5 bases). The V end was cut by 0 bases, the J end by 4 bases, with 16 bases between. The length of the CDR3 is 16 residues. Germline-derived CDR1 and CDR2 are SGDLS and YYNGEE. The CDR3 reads CASSVGRGGDGTEAFF. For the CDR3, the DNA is TGTGCCAGCAGCGTAGGTAGAGGAGGGGATGGCACTGAAGCTTTCTTT.

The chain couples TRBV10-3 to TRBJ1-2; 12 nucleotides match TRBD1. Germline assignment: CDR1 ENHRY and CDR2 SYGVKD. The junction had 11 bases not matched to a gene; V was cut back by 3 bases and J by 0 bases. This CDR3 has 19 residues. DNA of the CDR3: TGTGCCATCAGTGACTCGTGGGACAGGGGGCGCGGACCTAACTATGGCTACACCTTC. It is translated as CAISDSWDRGRGPNYGYTF.

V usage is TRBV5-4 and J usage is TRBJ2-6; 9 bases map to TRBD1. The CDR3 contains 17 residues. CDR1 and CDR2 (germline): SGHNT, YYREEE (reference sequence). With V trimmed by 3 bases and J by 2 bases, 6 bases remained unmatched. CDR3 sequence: CASSYPGTGPGANVLTF. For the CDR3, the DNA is TGTGCCAGCAGCTACCCCGGGACAGGGCCTGGGGCCAACGTCCTGACTTTC.

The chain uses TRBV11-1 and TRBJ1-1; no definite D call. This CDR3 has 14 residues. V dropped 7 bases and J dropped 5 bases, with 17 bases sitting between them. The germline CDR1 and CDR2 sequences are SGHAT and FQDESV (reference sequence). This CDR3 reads CASTSAGVRTEAFF. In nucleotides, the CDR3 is TGTGCCAGCACCTCCGCCGGGGTGAGGACTGAAGCTTTCTTT. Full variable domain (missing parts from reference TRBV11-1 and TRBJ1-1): EAEVAQSPRYKITEKSQAVAFWCDPISGHATLYWYRQILGQGPELLVQFQDESVVDDSQLPKDRFSAERLKGVDSTLKIQPAELGDSAMYLCASTSAGVRTEAFFGQGTRLTVV.

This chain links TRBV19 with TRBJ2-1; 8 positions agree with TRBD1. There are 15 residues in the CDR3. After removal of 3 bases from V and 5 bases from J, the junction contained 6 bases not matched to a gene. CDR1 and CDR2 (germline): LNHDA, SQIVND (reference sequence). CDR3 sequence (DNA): TGTGCCAGTAGTATGTCAGGGGGCCTTAACAATGAGCAGTTCTTC. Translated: CASSMSGGLNNEQFF.

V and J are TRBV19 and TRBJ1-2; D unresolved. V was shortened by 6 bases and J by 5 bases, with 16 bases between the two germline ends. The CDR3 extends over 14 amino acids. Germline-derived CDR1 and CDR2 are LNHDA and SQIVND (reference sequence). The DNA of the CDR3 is TGTGCCAGTAGCACCCCGCGGGAAACTTATGGCTACACCTTC. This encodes CASSTPRETYGYTF.